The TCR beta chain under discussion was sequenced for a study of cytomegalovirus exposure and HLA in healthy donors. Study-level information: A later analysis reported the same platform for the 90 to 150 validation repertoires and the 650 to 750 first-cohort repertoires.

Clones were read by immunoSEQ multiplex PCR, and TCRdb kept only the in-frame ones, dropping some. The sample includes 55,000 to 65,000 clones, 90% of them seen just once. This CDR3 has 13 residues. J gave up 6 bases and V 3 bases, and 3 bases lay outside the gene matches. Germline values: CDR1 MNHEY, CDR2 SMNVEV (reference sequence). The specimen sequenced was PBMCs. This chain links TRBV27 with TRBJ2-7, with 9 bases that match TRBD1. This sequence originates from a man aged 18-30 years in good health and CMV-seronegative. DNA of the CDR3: TGTGCCAGCAGTTTTGGGACAGGGTCCGAGCAGTACTTC. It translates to CASSFGTGSEQYF.